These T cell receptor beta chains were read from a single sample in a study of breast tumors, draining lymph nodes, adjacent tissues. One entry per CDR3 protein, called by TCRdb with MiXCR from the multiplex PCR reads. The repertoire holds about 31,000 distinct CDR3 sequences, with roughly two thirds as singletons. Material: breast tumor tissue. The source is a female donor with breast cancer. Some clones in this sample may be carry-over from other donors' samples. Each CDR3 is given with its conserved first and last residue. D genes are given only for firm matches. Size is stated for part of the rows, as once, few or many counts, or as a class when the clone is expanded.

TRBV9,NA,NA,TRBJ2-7,TGTGCCAGCAGCGTAGGGTCCTCACGGGAGCAGTACTTC,CASSVGSSREQYF
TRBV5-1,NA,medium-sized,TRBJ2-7,TGCGCCAGCAGCTTGGCAGGGTTCCTTTCCTACGAGCAGTACTTC,CASSLAGFLSYEQYF
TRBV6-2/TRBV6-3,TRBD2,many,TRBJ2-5,TGTGCCAGCACGACTAGCGGGGGAACGGAGACCCAGTACTTC,CASTTSGGTETQYF
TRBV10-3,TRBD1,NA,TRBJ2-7,TGTGCCATCAGTGGGACAGGCGAACTTCTTGACGAGCAGTACTTC,CAISGTGELLDEQYF
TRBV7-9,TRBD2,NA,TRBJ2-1,TGCGCCAGCAGCCCACTAGCGGGGGAGCAGTTCTTC,CASSPLAGEQFF
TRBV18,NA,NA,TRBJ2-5,TGTGCCAGCTCACCAAGGGCGGGGTTGGACAGGCAAGAGACCCAGTACTTC,CASSPRAGLDRQETQYF
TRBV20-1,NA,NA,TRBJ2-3,TGCAGTGCAGACACCAGGGACACTAGCACAGATACGCAGTATTTT,CSADTRDTSTDTQYF
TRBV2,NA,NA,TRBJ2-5,TGTGCCAGCAGTGAAGAGCTACTACAAGAGACCCAGTACTTC,CASSEELLQETQYF
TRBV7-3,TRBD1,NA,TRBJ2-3,TGTGCCAGCAGCTTAGGCAGGGGGCGAGACACAGATACGCAGTATTTT,CASSLGRGRDTDTQYF
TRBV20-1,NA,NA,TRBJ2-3,TGCAGTGCCCCGGGGGGCGGAGATACGCAGTATTTT,CSAPGGGDTQYF